The sequence of this TCR beta chain was determined in a study of OX40 agonist ivuxolimab in advanced cancers. The data were produced by immunoSEQ multiplex PCR, yet TCRdb's version contains in-frame clones alone and is incomplete. This table holds roughly 71,000 clones, approximately 82% found once. Study-level points and caveats: Nonresponders, in some cases, also had low normalized T-cell clonal expansion.

With regard to this clone: The antigen is undetermined.

If patients had autoimmune disease history or systemic immunosuppression, they were excluded. The TCR comes from an adult with an advanced solid tumor such as melanoma, head and neck, liver or kidney cancer. Sequenced material: CD4+ or CD8+ T cells sorted from blood, taken in a trial of the OX40 agonist ivuxolimab.

The DNA for the CDR3 is TGTGCCAGCAGCTGGGACAGGACTAATGAGCAGTTCTTC. It is translated as CASSWDRTNEQFF. The chain employs TRBV5-6 and TRBJ2-1; 8 positions agree with TRBD1. This CDR3 region has 13 residues. Germline CDR1 and CDR2: SGHDT and YYEEEE. The V gene end was trimmed by 3 bases and the J gene end by 7 bases; junction bases not matched to a gene: 3.